The 2 T cell receptor beta chains below were found in one sample sequenced in a study of T-cell memory formation after mild COVID-19. TCRdb fed the 5' RACE reads into MiXCR, producing one record per CDR3 protein. Seen here are 260,000 or so distinct CDR3 sequences, approximately 16% observed once, and the top ten hold roughly a fifth. Sequencing used PBMCs or a T cell subset sorted from them (not recorded which). Receptor source: a man younger than 35 who had mild COVID-19 (a few samples of this study predate the infection). Cell type and time point are not known.

The table lists this clonotype with a few counts. This sequence joins TRBV6-5 and TRBJ2-4; 7 bases are shared with TRBD1. V shed 6 bases and J 6 bases; nucleotides not matched to a gene: 8. CDR1 is MNHEY and CDR2 is SVGAGI in the germline V gene. There are 14 residues in the CDR3. CDR3 sequence reads: CASSYRGRGNIQYF. The CDR3 coding sequence is TGTGCCAGCAGCTACAGGGGCCGCGGAAACATTCAGTACTTC.

The chain carries TRBV19 and TRBJ2-3; maybe TRBD1 (5 bases). The CDR3 is 13 residues long. Germline V gene sequence: CDR1 LNHDA, CDR2 SQIVND (reference sequence). The V end lost 7 bases, the J end lost 2 bases, and 10 bases lay between the germline ends. The CDR3 bases are TGTGCCAGTAACCACAGGCCCACAGATACGCAGTATTTT. Translated, it gives CASNHRPTDTQYF.